This T cell receptor (beta chain) was profiled in a study of cytomegalovirus exposure and HLA in healthy donors. These donors were members of the approximately 120-subject validation cohort, a group separate from the approximately 670-subject first cohort. Study-wide findings and caveats: As was reported, the classifier diagnosed cytomegalovirus status with high specificity and sensitivity. In vitro work confirmed that a few CMV-associated chains recognize CMV antigens. The majority of TCR sequences were rare, yet some public TCRs appeared in many donors.

This table comes from immunoSEQ multiplex PCR, and its TCRdb copy is limited to in-frame clones, with some not included. This sample has 200,000 or so clones, with 84% found just once. As regards this clone: Its antigen is still unknown.

CDR1 and CDR2 from the germline V gene are MNHEY and SVGAGI. Trimming took 6 bases from V and 6 from J, leaving 8 bases between them. The CDR3 length is 12 residues. What was sequenced was PBMCs. This TCR was sampled from a woman aged 25 to 39 in good health and CMV-seropositive. This chain uses TRBV6-5 with TRBJ2-2, with D possibly matching TRBD2 (5 bases). CDR3 residues: CASRRVAGELFF. CDR3 in DNA: TGTGCCAGCAGGAGGGTGGCCGGGGAGCTGTTTTTT.